This TCR beta chain was retrieved from a study of T cells in localized non-small cell lung cancer. Study-level findings and limits: In adjacent lung appeared a median about 58 of the top 100 tumor clones. Clonality peaked in uninvolved adjacent lung rather than tumor. Patients showing higher blood T cell density tended to see longer overall survival.

Using immunoSEQ multiplex PCR, the repertoire was profiled, and TCRdb retains in-frame clones only, with some absent. Here the sample spans tens of thousands of clones, around 88% being singletons. The germline CDR1 and CDR2 sequences are MGHRA and YSYEKL. This CDR3 contains 16 residues. The V end was cut by 1 base, the J end by 0 bases, with 13 bases between. A word on this clone: Its antigen remains unknown.

The receptor was derived from a woman between 35 and 70 years old with stage III lung adenocarcinoma. Material: peripheral blood mononuclear cells, obtained before any cancer treatment. This chain connects TRBV4-1 to TRBJ2-7; D unresolved. CDR3 bases: TGCGCCAGCAGCCAAGCCCCAAGGGATCTCTCCTACGAGCAGTACTTC. Its protein is CASSQAPRDLSYEQYF.